This TCR beta chain was identified during a study of blood T cell repertoires in COVID-19. Whole-study context: T cells, B-cell-depleted T cells, or PBMCs supplied cDNA or gDNA.

This clone was recorded once. Profiling relied on immunoSEQ multiplex PCR, and the TCRdb table lists in-frame clones only, not all of them. This repertoire shows 200,000 to 250,000 clones, roughly 75% found once; its top ten account for 4.5% to 7%. Per germline, CDR1 LNHNV and CDR2 YYDKDF (reference sequence). The CDR3 has 14 amino acids. V shed 0 bases and J shed 8 bases, with 11 bases lying between them. Specimen: peripheral blood. This receptor was obtained from a woman between 65 and 79 years old with acute or convalescent COVID-19. V and J are TRBV15 and TRBJ2-1, with D hard to call. The DNA of the CDR3 is TGTGCCACCAGCAGAGAGCCCAGCAGCGATGAGCAGTTCTTC. This encodes CATSREPSSDEQFF.